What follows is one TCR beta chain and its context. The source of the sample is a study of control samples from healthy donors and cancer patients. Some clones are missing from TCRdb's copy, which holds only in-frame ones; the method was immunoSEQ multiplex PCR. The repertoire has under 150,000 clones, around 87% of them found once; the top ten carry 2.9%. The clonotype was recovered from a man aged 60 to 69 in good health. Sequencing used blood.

The CDR3 spells CASSDSGGLRGTDTQYF. The CDR3 DNA is TGTGCCAGCAGTGATAGCGGGGGCCTCCGGGGCACAGATACGCAGTATTTT. V is TRBV7-9 and J is TRBJ2-3, with 9 positions matching TRBD2. V lost 6 bases to trimming and J lost 1 base; unmatched junction nucleotides: 11. The germline V gene has CDR1 SEHNR and CDR2 FQNEAQ (reference sequence). The CDR3 contains 17 residues.